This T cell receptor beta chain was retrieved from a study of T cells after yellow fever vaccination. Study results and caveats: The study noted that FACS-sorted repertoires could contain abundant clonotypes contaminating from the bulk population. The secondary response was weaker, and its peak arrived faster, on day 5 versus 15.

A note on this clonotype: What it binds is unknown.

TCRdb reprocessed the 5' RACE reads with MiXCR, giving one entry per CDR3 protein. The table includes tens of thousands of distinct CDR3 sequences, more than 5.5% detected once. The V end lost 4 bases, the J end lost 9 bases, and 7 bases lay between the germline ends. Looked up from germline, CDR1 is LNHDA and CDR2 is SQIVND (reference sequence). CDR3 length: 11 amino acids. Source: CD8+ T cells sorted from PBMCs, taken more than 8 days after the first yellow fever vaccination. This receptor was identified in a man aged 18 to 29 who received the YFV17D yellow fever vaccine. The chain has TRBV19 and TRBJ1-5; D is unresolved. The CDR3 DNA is TGTGCCAGTAGTACCCCGGGGCCCCAGCATTTT. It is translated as CASSTPGPQHF.